The 21 T cell receptor beta chains in this list originate from one sample, sequenced in a study of identical twins. TCRdb fed the 5' RACE reads into MiXCR, producing one record per CDR3 protein. The repertoire holds more than 1.5 million distinct CDR3 sequences, about 32% seen once, with less than 0.35% in the top ten. What was sequenced was cord blood. These receptors were obtained from a newborn girl in good health.

J is TRBJ2-5 and V is TRBV6-6, with 9 bases lining up with TRBD2. After removal of 7 bases from V and 4 bases from J, the junction contained 4 bases not matched to a gene. The CDR3 has 13 residues. CDR1 is MNHNY, CDR2 SVGAGI, per germline (reference sequence). For the CDR3, the DNA is TGTGCCAGCACCCATAGCGGGGGAGAGACCCAGTACTTC. It is translated as CASTHSGGETQYF.

The rearrangement joins TRBV29-1 to TRBJ1-4; tentative D call: TRBD1 (6 bases). Germline lookup yields CDR1 SQVTM and CDR2 ANQGSEA. Trimming shortened V by 3 bases and J by 14 bases, and 16 bases separated the two germline ends. CDR3 size: 12 residues. In nucleotides, the CDR3 is TGCAGCGTTGAGAGTTCGGGACAACTCCTGTTTTTT. Its protein is CSVESSGQLLFF. Looking up the rest from reference TRBV29-1 and TRBJ1-4 gives the full variable domain: SAVISQKPSRDICQRGTSLTIQCQVDSQVTMMFWYRQQPGQSLTLIATANQGSEATYESGFVIDKFPISRPNLTFSTLTVSNMSPEDSSIYLCSVESSGQLLFFGSGTQLSVL.

This clonotype was seen just once. V is TRBV9 and J is TRBJ1-2; D is undetermined. The CDR3 runs 14 residues. Germline CDR1 SGDLS, CDR2 YYNGEE. V lost 0 bases and J lost 5, with 11 bases in between. The CDR3 DNA reads TGTGCCAGCAGCGTAGGAAGACGTGGGTATGGCTACACCTTC. Translation: CASSVGRRGYGYTF.

The chain employs TRBV6-2 or TRBV6-3 and TRBJ1-5, with unresolved D. V was shortened by 5 bases and J by 2 bases, with 22 bases between the two germline ends. The CDR3 consists of 18 residues. Germline lookup yields CDR1 MNHEY and CDR2 SVGEGT. The CDR3 spells CASSAGWPDVYGNQPQHF. The DNA for the CDR3 is TGTGCCAGCAGTGCCGGGTGGCCGGATGTATATGGCAATCAGCCCCAGCATTTT.

This chain links TRBV20-1 with TRBJ1-6; D remains unclear. This CDR3 comprises 12 residues. Trimming pared 5 bases from V and 9 bases from J, leaving 11 bases between. The germline V gene encodes CDR1 DFQATT and CDR2 SNEGSKA (reference sequence). CDR3 nucleotides: TGCAGTGCTCGTTATAGTCCTTCACCCCTCCACTTT. It yields the protein CSARYSPSPLHF.

This clonotype was counted between two and nine times. The V and J genes are TRBV12-3 or TRBV12-4 and TRBJ1-1; tentatively, D is TRBD1 (5 bases). The CDR3 has 15 amino acids. Trimming stripped 7 bases from V and 3 bases from J, with 18 bases between. The DNA for the CDR3 is TGTGCCAGCACTCCTAGGGGACGGCTGGACACTGAAGCTTTCTTT. Its translation: CASTPRGRLDTEAFF.

Note on this clonotype: The junction departs from germline at one end; a sequencing error may be responsible. This rearrangement joins TRBV9 to TRBJ2-7; 7 positions agree with TRBD1. Looked up from germline, CDR1 is SGDLS and CDR2 is YYNGEE. The CDR3 contains 16 residues. The CDR3 loop is CASGVPAAGQDLEQYF. CDR3 DNA sequence: TGTGCCAGCGGCGTTCCGGCCGCTGGACAGGATCTAGAGCAGTACTTC.

This sequence joins TRBV20-1 and TRBJ1-2; 9 nucleotides align to TRBD1. The germline V gene encodes CDR1 DFQATT and CDR2 SNEGSKA (reference sequence). The length of the CDR3 is 17 residues. Trimming cost V 1 base and J 2 bases; bases outside gene matches: 11. DNA for the CDR3: TGCAGTGCTAGAGCGACCTGGGACAGGGACTCGAACTATGGCTACACCTTC. Amino acid sequence: CSARATWDRDSNYGYTF.

This clonotype was counted a single time. This chain joins TRBV7-9 and TRBJ2-3; the match to TRBD2 covers 12 bases. Germline CDR1 is SEHNR and CDR2 is FQNEAQ (reference sequence). The V segment lost 4 bases and the J segment 6 bases; nucleotides outside the gene matches: 8. The length of the CDR3 is 16 residues. The chain's CDR3 is CASSSQTSGGGDTQYF. The CDR3 coding sequence is TGTGCCAGCAGCTCACAGACTAGCGGGGGAGGGGATACGCAGTATTTT. The whole variable domain, filled in from reference TRBV7-9 and TRBJ2-3, reads DTGVSQNPRHKITKRGQNVTFRCDPISEHNRLYWYRQTLGQGPEFLTYFQNEAQLEKSRLLSDRFSAERPKGSFSTLEIQRTEQGDSAMYLCASSSQTSGGGDTQYFGPGTRLTVL.

The chain joins TRBV6-5 to TRBJ1-2; possible D gene TRBD1, 5 bases. CDR3 length: 11 residues. V shed 10 bases and J shed 8 bases, with 14 bases lying between them. CDR1 is MNHEY and CDR2 is SVGAGI in the germline V gene. CDR3 region: CATLYRGGYTF. The CDR3 coding sequence is TGTGCCACCTTATATAGGGGCGGCTACACCTTC.

This clonotype was seen only once. The J gene is TRBJ1-5, the V gene TRBV12-3 or TRBV12-4, with 9 bases aligning to TRBD1. V lost 3 bases to trimming and J lost 6 bases; unmatched junction nucleotides: 6. The CDR3 totals 15 residues. CDR3 DNA sequence: TGTGCCAGCAGTTTCCTAGGACAGGGGAGTCAGCCCCAGCATTTT. Translated, it gives CASSFLGQGSQPQHF.

V usage is TRBV6-1 and J usage is TRBJ1-5; tentative D call: TRBD1 (5 bases). V gave up 7 bases and J gave up 4 bases, with 11 bases separating them. This CDR3 contains 13 residues. CDR1 MNHNS and CDR2 SASEGT come from the germline V gene. The CDR3: CASMGDGNQPQHF. DNA for the CDR3: TGTGCCAGCATGGGGGACGGGAATCAGCCCCAGCATTTT.

The chain has TRBV7-9 and TRBJ2-1, with 7 bases fitting TRBD2. Germline V gene lookup returns CDR1 SEHNR and CDR2 FQNEAQ (reference sequence). The J segment lost 14 bases and the V segment lost 0 bases, leaving 4 bases of the junction unmatched. This CDR3 is built from 12 residues. CDR3 residues: CASSLALSGKFF. The CDR3 DNA reads TGTGCCAGCAGCTTAGCGTTGAGCGGGAAGTTCTTC.

CDR3: CASSLIGLRGPVYNSPLHF. CDR3 DNA sequence: TGTGCCAGCAGCTTAATCGGTCTCCGGGGGCCGGTCTATAATTCACCCCTCCACTTT. V and J are TRBV7-2 and TRBJ1-6; perhaps TRBD1 as D (6 bases). Germline-derived CDR1 and CDR2 are SGHTA and FQGNSA. V dropped 2 bases and J dropped 3 bases, with 20 bases sitting between them. CDR3 size: 19 residues.

The V and J genes are TRBV7-9 and TRBJ1-4, with D perhaps matching TRBD1 (6 bases). The CDR3 consists of 14 residues. The V gene lost 6 bases and the J gene lost 7 bases, with 15 bases spanning the gap. Germline V lookup: CDR1 SEHNR, CDR2 FQNEAQ (reference sequence). The CDR3 region is CASRAQGRGEKLFF. The CDR3 bases are TGTGCCAGCAGGGCACAGGGACGGGGTGAAAAACTGTTTTTT.

This clonotype occurred a few times. The chain employs TRBV10-3 and TRBJ2-1, with 12 nucleotides matching TRBD2. With 4 bases clipped from V and 10 bases from J, the junction kept 2 bases outside the gene matches. Germline V gene data show CDR1 as ENHRY and CDR2 as SYGVKD. The CDR3 is 13 amino acids. This chain's CDR3 is CAISGTSGVEQFF. CDR3 coding DNA: TGTGCCATCAGTGGGACTAGCGGGGTCGAGCAGTTCTTC.

This clonotype was picked up a small number of times. The CDR3 loop reads CASSQEPAGFDEQYF. CDR3 in DNA: TGTGCCAGCAGCCAAGAACCAGCGGGTTTTGACGAGCAGTACTTC. J is TRBJ2-7 and V is TRBV3-1; D is possibly TRBD2 (6 bases). In germline, CDR1 is LGHDT, CDR2 YNNKEL (reference sequence). Trimming shortened V by 0 bases and J by 5 bases, and 14 bases separated the two germline ends. This CDR3 contains 15 residues.

V and J are TRBV29-1 and TRBJ2-1, with D perhaps assigned TRBD1 or TRBD2 (5 bases each). Trimming shortened V by 6 bases and J by 10 bases, and 16 bases separated the two germline ends. Germline V lookup: CDR1 SQVTM, CDR2 ANQGSEA. CDR3 length equals 12 residues. The CDR3, as DNA: TGCAGCGTCGGGACCTTCCGGGGCGAGCAGTTCTTC. Encoded protein: CSVGTFRGEQFF.

This clonotype came up many times. The chain couples TRBV27 to TRBJ2-1; tentative D call: TRBD2 (5 bases). With 5 bases removed from V and 0 bases from J, the gap between germline ends came to 8 bases. Germline V lookup: CDR1 MNHEY, CDR2 SMNVEV (reference sequence). The CDR3 has 14 residues. The CDR3 bases are TGTGCCAGCAGTGAGGGCCGCTCCTACAATGAGCAGTTCTTC. This translates into CASSEGRSYNEQFF.

This clonotype turned up a few times. The rearrangement uses TRBV20-1 and TRBJ1-4, with D possibly matching TRBD1 (6 bases). V was pared by 0 bases and J by 7 bases, with 18 bases between. Germline loops: CDR1 DFQATT, CDR2 SNEGSKA (reference sequence). This CDR3 contains 16 residues. The CDR3 loop reads CSAREPTGRRSEKLFF. The CDR3 region has the DNA TGCAGTGCTAGAGAGCCAACAGGGCGGCGGAGTGAAAAACTGTTTTTT.

The chain employs TRBV2 and TRBJ1-3, with D possibly matching TRBD1 (6 bases). From germline, CDR1 is SNHLY and CDR2 FYNNEI. V was cut by 6 bases and J by 0 bases, with 12 bases left in between. The CDR3 has 15 amino acids. The CDR3 loop reads CASRAGGSSGNTIYF. As DNA, the CDR3 is TGTGCCAGCAGGGCCGGGGGCAGCTCTGGAAACACCATATATTTT.